Each of the 20 T cell receptor beta chains below was sequenced from the same sample in a study of spatial heterogeneity in lung cancer. Regarding time point: sample taken at primary tumor resection. Unsorted samples of tumor, nontumor lung or frozen PBMC had their whole RNA sequenced. TCRdb re-analysed the 5' RACE reads in MiXCR, keeping a single row per CDR3 protein. In the table there are tens of thousands of distinct CDR3 sequences, approximately 20% of which are singletons. The material sequenced was PBMCs, taken at surgery. The receptor set was obtained from a male donor with early-stage non-small cell lung cancer.

V gene TRBV19 combines with J gene TRBJ2-3; D ambiguous. Germline assignment: CDR1 LNHDA and CDR2 SQIVND (reference sequence). The V end lost 4 bases, the J end lost 0 bases, and 11 bases lay between the germline ends. The CDR3 has 15 residues. The CDR3 nucleotides read TGTGCCAGTAGTACGAGCATCTCTAGCACAGATACGCAGTATTTT. Translation: CASSTSISSTDTQYF.

This chain connects TRBV6-6 to TRBJ2-1, with TRBD1 matching over 7 bases. The CDR3 runs to 14 residues. With V trimmed by 6 bases and J by 3 bases, 5 bases remained unmatched. The germline V gene encodes CDR1 MNHNY and CDR2 SVGAGI (reference sequence). The CDR3 loop reads CASSFDRVYNEQFF. CDR3 bases: TGTGCCAGCAGCTTTGACAGGGTCTACAATGAGCAGTTCTTC.

As regards this clonotype: The junction and the germline gene differ at one end; a read error may be behind it. Written as DNA, the CDR3 is TGTGCTAGCAGCTTAACGTACCGGGAACAAGAGACCCAGTACTTC. It codes for CASSLTYREQETQYF. The V call is TRBV7-7, the J call TRBJ2-5, with a weak D call TRBD2 (5 bases). CDR3 length equals 15 residues. Germline values: CDR1 SSHAT, CDR2 FNYEAQ (reference sequence).

This chain connects TRBV12-3 or TRBV12-4 to TRBJ2-2, with a possible D match to TRBD2 (6 bases). Trimming removed 3 bases at V and 6 bases at J, with 11 bases between. CDR3 size: 14 residues. Here the CDR3 reads CASSFSGTPGELFF. The CDR3 coding sequence is TGTGCCAGCAGTTTTAGCGGAACGCCCGGGGAGCTGTTTTTT.

This clonotype was counted only a few times. V and J are TRBV20-1 and TRBJ1-1, with a tentative D call TRBD1 (5 bases). V was cut by 3 bases and J by 1 base, with 6 bases left in between. Germline CDR1 is DFQATT and CDR2 is SNEGSKA (reference sequence). The CDR3 has 12 amino acids. CDR3 protein: CSARRGNTEAFF. As DNA, the CDR3 is TGCAGTGCTAGGAGGGGGAACACTGAAGCTTTCTTT.

The gene calls are TRBV29-1 and TRBJ2-5; 8 bases align to TRBD2. The V segment lost 3 bases and the J segment 1 base; nucleotides outside the gene matches: 16. In germline, CDR1 is SQVTM, CDR2 ANQGSEA. The CDR3 sequence is 18 residues long. The CDR3 coding sequence is TGCAGCGTTGATGGGGTACGGTTGGGCGGGAGGATCCAAGAGACCCAGTACTTC. Protein sequence: CSVDGVRLGGRIQETQYF.

V gene TRBV6-5 combines with J gene TRBJ2-3; perhaps TRBD1 as D (5 bases). The CDR3 is 11 amino acids. Germline loops: CDR1 MNHEY, CDR2 SVGAGI. Trimming removed 8 bases from V and 4 bases from J, with 7 bases in between. The CDR3 DNA sequence: TGTGCCAGCCTAGGGGCAGATACGCAGTATTTT. Its protein is CASLGADTQYF.

This clonotype was counted a few times. This sequence joins TRBV24-1 and TRBJ2-1; TRBD2 is a possible D gene (6 bases). The germline V gene has CDR1 KGHDR and CDR2 SFDVKD. Deletions cut 8 bases from V and 7 bases from J, with 20 bases between. The CDR3 has 15 amino acids. This CDR3 is CATNELAGPTNEQFF. The CDR3 DNA follows: TGTGCCACCAATGAACTAGCAGGCCCAACAAATGAGCAGTTCTTC.

This clonotype was seen only a few times. The V call is TRBV18, the J call TRBJ2-3; a weak D match, TRBD1 (5 bases). Germline V gives CDR1 KGHSH, CDR2 LQKENI. The CDR3 totals 14 residues. V was shortened by 3 bases and J by 4 bases, with 11 bases between the two germline ends. The CDR3 nucleotides read TGTGCCAGCTCACCGGGGCCTCCCCCAGATACGCAGTATTTT. This translates into CASSPGPPPDTQYF.

The CDR3, as DNA: TGTGCCAGCAGCTTTATGGCCGCGAGCGAGGGCTACACCTTC. Translating gives CASSFMAASEGYTF. The gene calls are TRBV7-2 and TRBJ1-2, with no clear D. Germline V gene lookup returns CDR1 SGHTA and CDR2 FQGNSA. The CDR3 loop spans 14 amino acids. V dropped 3 bases and J dropped 8 bases, with 16 bases sitting between them. Variable domain in full (rest from reference TRBV7-2 and TRBJ1-2): GAGVSQSPSNKVTEKGKDVELRCDPISGHTALYWYRQSLGQGLEFLIYFQGNSAPDKSGLPSDRFSAERTGGSVSTLTIQRTQQEDSAVYLCASSFMAASEGYTFGSGTRLTVV.

The J gene is TRBJ2-5, the V gene TRBV3-1, with D perhaps given as TRBD1 or TRBD2 (5 bases each). The V gene lost 4 bases and the J gene lost 5 bases, with 14 bases spanning the gap. Germline CDR1 reads LGHDT; CDR2 reads YNNKEL (reference sequence). The CDR3 is 14 residues long. The CDR3 spells CASSPIQGGETQYF. CDR3 in DNA: TGTGCCAGCAGCCCGATCCAGGGCGGGGAGACCCAGTACTTC.

The CDR3, as DNA: TGTGCCAGCAGCCAAGAGGGGACAGGGGGGAAAAATCAGCCCCAGCATTTT. It yields the protein CASSQEGTGGKNQPQHF. J is TRBJ1-5 and V is TRBV3-1, with 11 positions matching TRBD1. The ends lost 0 bases at V and 4 bases at J; junction bases unmatched: 5. CDR3 length: 17 residues. The germline V gene has CDR1 LGHDT and CDR2 YNNKEL (reference sequence). Variable domain in full (rest from reference TRBV3-1 and TRBJ1-5): DTAVSQTPKYLVTQMGNDKSIKCEQNLGHDTMYWYKQDSKKFLKIMFSYNNKELIINETVPNRFSPKSPDKAHLNLHINSLELGDSAVYFCASSQEGTGGKNQPQHFGDGTRLSIL.

The chain combines TRBV30 with TRBJ1-1; D call uncertain. V lost 0 bases and J lost 2, with 16 bases in between. The length of the CDR3 is 16 residues. Germline V gene data show CDR1 as GTSNPN and CDR2 as SVGIG (reference sequence). The CDR3 bases are TGTGCCTGGAGTGTAGGGCTCCCCCCCGCAAACACTGAAGCTTTCTTT. Translation gives CAWSVGLPPANTEAFF. The entire variable domain, with the rest obtained from reference TRBV30 and TRBJ1-1, is as follows: SQTIHQWPATLVQPVGSPLSLECTVEGTSNPNLYWYRQAAGRGLQLLFYSVGIGQISSEVPQNLSASRPQDRQFILSSKKLLLSDSGFYLCAWSVGLPPANTEAFFGQGTRLTVV.

The V and J genes are TRBV2 and TRBJ1-2; unclear D gene. V lost 6 bases and J 4 bases, leaving 12 bases between the germline ends. This CDR3 contains 13 residues. CDR1 SNHLY and CDR2 FYNNEI come from the germline V gene. The CDR3 is CASRAVEIYGYTF. CDR3 in DNA: TGTGCCAGCAGGGCGGTGGAAATCTATGGCTACACCTTC.

V and J are TRBV7-3 and TRBJ2-1; 7 positions match TRBD2. Germline assignment: CDR1 SGHTA and CDR2 FQGTGA. The CDR3 is 15 amino acids. Trimming took 5 bases from V and 9 from J; bases not matched to a gene: 13. The CDR3 sequence is CASSLGVAGASEQFF. The CDR3 DNA reads TGTGCCAGCAGCCTGGGCGTTGCGGGAGCCAGTGAGCAGTTCTTC.

This clonotype occurred many times. The chain joins TRBV3-1 to TRBJ2-3, with 10 bases aligning to TRBD2. This CDR3 has 18 residues. Germline V CDR1 and CDR2: LGHDT, YNNKEL (reference sequence). V lost 1 base, J lost 1 base, and 8 bases stayed unmatched. The CDR3 here is CASSQVMASGGGTDTQYF. The CDR3 DNA follows: TGTGCCAGCAGCCAAGTTATGGCTAGCGGGGGTGGCACAGATACGCAGTATTTT.

This clonotype has just a few counts. The rearrangement uses TRBV11-3 and TRBJ2-2, with D hard to call. CDR1 and CDR2 from the germline V gene are SGHNT and YENEEA. Trimming took 1 base from V and 4 from J, leaving 7 bases between them. The CDR3 length is 14 residues. DNA for the CDR3: TGTGCCAGCAGCTTAGTCCGCGTCACCGGGGAGCTGTTTTTT. Translating gives CASSLVRVTGELFF.

This clonotype has a handful of counts. This chain connects TRBV18 to TRBJ2-6; D possibly corresponds to TRBD1 (6 bases). There are 18 residues in the CDR3. V lost 3 bases, J lost 0 bases, and 15 bases lay in between. CDR1 and CDR2 from the germline V gene are KGHSH and LQKENI. CDR3 sequence (DNA): TGTGCCAGCTCACCTACGACAGGTTTAACCTCTGGGGCCAACGTCCTGACTTTC. Translated, it gives CASSPTTGLTSGANVLTF. Drawing the rest from reference TRBV18 and TRBJ2-6, the complete variable domain is NAGVMQNPRHLVRRRGQEARLRCSPMKGHSHVYWYRQLPEEGLKFMVYLQKENIIDESGMPKERFSAEFPKEGPSILRIQQVVRGDSAAYFCASSPTTGLTSGANVLTFGAGSRLTVL.

In its sample, this clonotype was seen a few times. The V call is TRBV7-2, the J call TRBJ2-7; D not certain. This CDR3 contains 12 residues. From germline, CDR1 is SGHTA and CDR2 FQGNSA. Trimming left V 4 bases short and J 0 bases short, with 4 bases between. The DNA of the CDR3 is TGTGCCAGCAGCTCCCCCTCCTACGAGCAGTACTTC. It encodes CASSSPSYEQYF.

A single count supports this clonotype. The chain couples TRBV5-1 to TRBJ2-7, with D possibly being TRBD1 or TRBD2 (7 bases each). Trimming took off 0 bases at V and 6 bases at J, with 16 bases between the two ends. The CDR3 spans 15 residues. In germline, CDR1 is SGHRS, CDR2 YFSETQ. As DNA, the CDR3 is TGCGCCAGCAGCTTGGTGCAGCGGGACAGAGGCGAGCAGTACTTC. Protein: CASSLVQRDRGEQYF.